Sequencing of this T cell receptor beta chain was carried out in a study of T-cell memory formation after mild COVID-19. Deletions cut 4 bases from V and 8 bases from J, with 17 bases between. Germline V gene sequence: CDR1 MGHRA, CDR2 YSYEKL. This CDR3 is 15 amino acids long. TCRdb reanalysed the 5' RACE reads using MiXCR and keeps one entry per CDR3 protein. The sample holds roughly 370,000 distinct CDR3 sequences, approximately 15% seen once. A single count supports this clonotype. The TCR sequence derives from a man aged 18 to 29 who had mild COVID-19 (a few samples of this study predate the infection). Cell type and time point are not known. The sample taken for sequencing was PBMCs or a T cell subset sorted from them (not recorded which). This chain connects TRBV4-1 to TRBJ1-4; D unclear. The CDR3 coding sequence is TGCGCCAGCAGCCCTACTGAGTCTGCCGGGGAAAAACTGTTTTTT. The encoded protein is CASSPTESAGEKLFF.